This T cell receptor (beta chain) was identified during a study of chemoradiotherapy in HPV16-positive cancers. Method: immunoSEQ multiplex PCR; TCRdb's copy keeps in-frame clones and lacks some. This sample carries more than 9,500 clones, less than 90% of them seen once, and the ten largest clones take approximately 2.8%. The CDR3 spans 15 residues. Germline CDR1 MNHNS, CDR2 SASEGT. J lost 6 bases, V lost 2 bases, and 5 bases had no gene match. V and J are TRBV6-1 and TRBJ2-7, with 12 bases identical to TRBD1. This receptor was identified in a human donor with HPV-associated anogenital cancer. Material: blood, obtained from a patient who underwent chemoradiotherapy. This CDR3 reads CASSELGTGGREQYF. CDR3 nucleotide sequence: TGTGCCAGCAGTGAATTGGGGACAGGGGGCCGCGAGCAGTACTTC.